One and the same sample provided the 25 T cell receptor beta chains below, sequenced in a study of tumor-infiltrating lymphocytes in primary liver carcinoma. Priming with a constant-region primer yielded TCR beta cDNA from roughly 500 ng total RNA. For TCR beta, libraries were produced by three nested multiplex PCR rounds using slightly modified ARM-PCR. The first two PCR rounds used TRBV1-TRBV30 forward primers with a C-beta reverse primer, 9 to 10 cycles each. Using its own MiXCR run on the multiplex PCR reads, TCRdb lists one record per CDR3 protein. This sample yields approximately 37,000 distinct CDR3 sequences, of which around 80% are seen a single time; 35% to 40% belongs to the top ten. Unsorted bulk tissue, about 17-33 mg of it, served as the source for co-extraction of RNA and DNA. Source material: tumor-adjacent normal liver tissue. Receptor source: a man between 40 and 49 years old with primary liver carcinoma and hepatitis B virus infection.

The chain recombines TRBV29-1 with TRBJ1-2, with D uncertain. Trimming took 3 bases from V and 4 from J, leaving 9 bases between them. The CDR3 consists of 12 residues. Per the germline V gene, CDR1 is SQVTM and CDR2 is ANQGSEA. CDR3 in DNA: TGCAGCGTTGATCGGGTGACCTATGGCTACACCTTC. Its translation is CSVDRVTYGYTF. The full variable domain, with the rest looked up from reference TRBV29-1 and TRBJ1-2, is SAVISQKPSRDICQRGTSLTIQCQVDSQVTMMFWYRQQPGQSLTLIATANQGSEATYESGFVIDKFPISRPNLTFSTLTVSNMSPEDSSIYLCSVDRVTYGYTFGSGTRLTVV.

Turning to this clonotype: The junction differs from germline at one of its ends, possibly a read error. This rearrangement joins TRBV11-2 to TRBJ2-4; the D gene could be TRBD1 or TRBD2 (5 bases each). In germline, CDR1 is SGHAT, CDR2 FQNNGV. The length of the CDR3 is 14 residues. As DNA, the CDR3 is TGTGCCAGCAGCTTCGGGAAAGGGGATAACATTCAATACTTC. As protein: CASSFGKGDNIQYF.

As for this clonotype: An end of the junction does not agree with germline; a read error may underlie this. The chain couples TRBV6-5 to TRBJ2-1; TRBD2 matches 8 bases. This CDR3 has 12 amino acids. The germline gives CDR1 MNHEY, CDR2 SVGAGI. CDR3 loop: CVSSYSGGYEFF. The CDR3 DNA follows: TGCGTCAGCAGTTACTCGGGGGGGTACGAGTTCTTC.

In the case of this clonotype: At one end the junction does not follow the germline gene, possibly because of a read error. CDR3 bases: TGTGCCAGCAGTTTTGAGGGGAGCAATCAGCCCCAACATTTT. Translation: CASSFEGSNQPQHF. The V call is TRBV28, the J call TRBJ1-5; the D gene is possibly TRBD1 (5 bases). Germline V gene sequence: CDR1 MDHEN, CDR2 SYDVKM. The CDR3 totals 14 residues.

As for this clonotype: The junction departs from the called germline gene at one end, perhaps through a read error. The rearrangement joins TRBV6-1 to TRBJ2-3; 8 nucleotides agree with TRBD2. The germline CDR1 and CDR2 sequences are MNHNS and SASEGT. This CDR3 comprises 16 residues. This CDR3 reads CAGSEIPGGSIDTQYF. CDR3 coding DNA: TGTGCCGGCAGTGAAATCCCGGGAGGGAGCATAGATACGCAGTATTTT.

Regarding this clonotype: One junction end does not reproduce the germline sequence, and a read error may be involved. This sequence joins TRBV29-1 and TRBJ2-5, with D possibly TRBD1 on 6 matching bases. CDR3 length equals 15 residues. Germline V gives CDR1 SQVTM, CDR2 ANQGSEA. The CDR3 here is CSVEADWGRAETQYF. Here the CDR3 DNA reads TGCAGCGTTGAAGCGGACTGGGGGCGAGCTGAGACCCAGTATTTC.

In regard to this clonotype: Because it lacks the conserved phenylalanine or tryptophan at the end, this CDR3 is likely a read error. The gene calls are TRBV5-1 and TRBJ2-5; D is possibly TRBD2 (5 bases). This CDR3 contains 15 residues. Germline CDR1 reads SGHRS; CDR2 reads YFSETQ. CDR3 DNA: TGCGCCAGCAGCTTGGCCATGCTAGCCCAAGAGACACAGTACATC. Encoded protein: CASSLAMLAQETQYI.

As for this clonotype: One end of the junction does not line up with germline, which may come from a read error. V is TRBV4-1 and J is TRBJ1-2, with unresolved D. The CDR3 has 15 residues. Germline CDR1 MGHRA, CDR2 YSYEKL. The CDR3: CASGQEQAGNYGYTF. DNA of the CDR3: TGCGCCAGCGGCCAAGAGCAGGCAGGAAACTATGGCTACACCTTC.

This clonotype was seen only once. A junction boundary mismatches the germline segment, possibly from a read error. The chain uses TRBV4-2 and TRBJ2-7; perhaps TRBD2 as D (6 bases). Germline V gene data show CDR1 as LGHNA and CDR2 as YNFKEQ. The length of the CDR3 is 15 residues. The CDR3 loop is CASSQEHGSSHEHYF. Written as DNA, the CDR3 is TGTGCCAGCAGCCAAGAACACGGGAGTAGCCACGAGCACTACTTC.

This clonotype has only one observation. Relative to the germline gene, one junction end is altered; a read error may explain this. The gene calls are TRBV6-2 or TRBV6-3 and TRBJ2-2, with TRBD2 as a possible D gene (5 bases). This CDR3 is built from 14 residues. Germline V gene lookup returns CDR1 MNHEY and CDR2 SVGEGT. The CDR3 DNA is TGTGCCAGCAGTTACTTTAGCGACACCGGGGAGTTGTCTTTT. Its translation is CASSYFSDTGELSF.

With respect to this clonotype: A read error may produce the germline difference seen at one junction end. The DNA of the CDR3 is TGTGCCATCGGATCCGGGACAGGGGGCGCGGGAGGGACCCAATACTTC. Its protein product is CAIGSGTGGAGGTQYF. The gene calls are TRBV6-5 and TRBJ2-5; TRBD1 matches 12 bases. The CDR3 extends over 16 amino acids. Per germline, CDR1 MNHEY and CDR2 SVGAGI.

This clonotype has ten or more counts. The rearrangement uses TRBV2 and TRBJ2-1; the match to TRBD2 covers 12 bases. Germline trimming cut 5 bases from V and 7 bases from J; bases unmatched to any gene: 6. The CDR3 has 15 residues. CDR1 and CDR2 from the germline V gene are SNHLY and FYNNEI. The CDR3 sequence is CASSRTSGTGNEQFF. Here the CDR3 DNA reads TGTGCCAGCAGTCGGACTAGCGGGACGGGAAATGAGCAGTTCTTC.

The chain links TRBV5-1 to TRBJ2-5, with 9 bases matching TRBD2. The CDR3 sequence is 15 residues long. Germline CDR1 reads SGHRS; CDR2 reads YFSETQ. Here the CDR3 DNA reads TGCGGCGGCAGTCCGGATAGCGGGAGTCAAGAGACCCAGTACTTC. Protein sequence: CGGSPDSGSQETQYF.

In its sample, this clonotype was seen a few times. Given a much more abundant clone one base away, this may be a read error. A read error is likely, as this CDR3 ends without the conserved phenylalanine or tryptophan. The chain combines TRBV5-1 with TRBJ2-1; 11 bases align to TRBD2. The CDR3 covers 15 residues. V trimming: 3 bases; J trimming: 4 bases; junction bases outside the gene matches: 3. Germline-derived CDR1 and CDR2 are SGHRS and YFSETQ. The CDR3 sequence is CASSYTSGGYNEQFL. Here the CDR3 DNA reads TGCGCCAGCAGCTACACTAGCGGGGGTTACAATGAGCAGTTCCTC.

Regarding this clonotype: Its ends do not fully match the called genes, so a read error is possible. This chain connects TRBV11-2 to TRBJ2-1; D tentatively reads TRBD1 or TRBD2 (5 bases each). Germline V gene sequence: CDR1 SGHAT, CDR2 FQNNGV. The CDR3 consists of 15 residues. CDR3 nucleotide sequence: TGTGCCAGCAGTAGGCCTAGGGGAGATAGGAACGAGCAGTTATTC. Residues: CASSRPRGDRNEQLF.

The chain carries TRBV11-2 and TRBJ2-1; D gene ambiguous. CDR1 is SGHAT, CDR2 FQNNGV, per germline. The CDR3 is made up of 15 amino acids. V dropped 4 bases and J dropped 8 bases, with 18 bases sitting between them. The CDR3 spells CASSSTDGPSHEQFF. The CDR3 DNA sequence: TGTGCCAGCAGCTCCACCGATGGACCTTCCCATGAGCAGTTCTTC.

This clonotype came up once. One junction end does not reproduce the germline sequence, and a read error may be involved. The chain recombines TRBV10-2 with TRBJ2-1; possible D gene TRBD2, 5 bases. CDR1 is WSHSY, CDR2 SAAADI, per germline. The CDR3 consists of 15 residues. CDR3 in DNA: TGCGCCAGCAGTGAGGTGCTAGCAGGAGTTCTTGAGCTGTTCTTC. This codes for CASSEVLAGVLELFF.

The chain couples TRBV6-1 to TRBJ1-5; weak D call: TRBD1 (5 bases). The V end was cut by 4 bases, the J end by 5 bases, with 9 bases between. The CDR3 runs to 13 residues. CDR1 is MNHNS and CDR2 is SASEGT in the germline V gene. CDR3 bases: TGTGCCAGCAGTGGTAGGGACGATCAGCCCCAGCATTTT. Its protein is CASSGRDDQPQHF.

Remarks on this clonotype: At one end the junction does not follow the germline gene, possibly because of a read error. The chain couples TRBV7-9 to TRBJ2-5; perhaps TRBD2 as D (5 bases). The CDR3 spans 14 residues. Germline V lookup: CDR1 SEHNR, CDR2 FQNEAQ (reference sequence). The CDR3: CTSMVDYYQETQYF. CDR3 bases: TGTACCAGCATGGTAGACTACTACCAAGAGACTCAGTACTTC.

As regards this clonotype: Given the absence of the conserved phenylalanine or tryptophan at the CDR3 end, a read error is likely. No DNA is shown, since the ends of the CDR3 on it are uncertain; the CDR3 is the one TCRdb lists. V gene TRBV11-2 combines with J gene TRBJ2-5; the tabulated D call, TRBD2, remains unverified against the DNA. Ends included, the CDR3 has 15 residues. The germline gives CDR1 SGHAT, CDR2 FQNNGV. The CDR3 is CASSTVGLVPETQYI.

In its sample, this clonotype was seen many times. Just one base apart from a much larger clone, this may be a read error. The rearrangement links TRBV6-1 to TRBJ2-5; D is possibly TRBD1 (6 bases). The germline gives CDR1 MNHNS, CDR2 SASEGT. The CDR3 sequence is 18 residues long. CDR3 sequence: CASSENLMGAAVGETRYF. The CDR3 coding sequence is TGTGCCAGCAGTGAAAATTTAATGGGGGCGGCCGTTGGAGAGACCCGGTACTTC.

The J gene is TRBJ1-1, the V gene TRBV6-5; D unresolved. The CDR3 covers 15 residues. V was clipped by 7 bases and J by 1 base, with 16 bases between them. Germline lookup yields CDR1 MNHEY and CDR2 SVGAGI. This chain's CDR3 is CASTPVYPQNTEAFF. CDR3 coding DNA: TGTGCCAGCACCCCCGTATACCCCCAGAACACTGAAGCTTTCTTT.

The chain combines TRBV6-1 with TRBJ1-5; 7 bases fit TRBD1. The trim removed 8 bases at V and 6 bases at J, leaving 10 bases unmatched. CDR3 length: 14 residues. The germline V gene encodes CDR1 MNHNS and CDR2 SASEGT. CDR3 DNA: TGTGCCAGCGGCCTACAGGGGACCACTCAGCCCCAGCATTTT. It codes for CASGLQGTTQPQHF.

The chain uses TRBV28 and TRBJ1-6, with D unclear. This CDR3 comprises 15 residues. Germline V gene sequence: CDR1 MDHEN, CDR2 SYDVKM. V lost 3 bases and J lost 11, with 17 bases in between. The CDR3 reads CASSLHGEWDTPLHF. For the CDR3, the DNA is TGTGCCAGCAGTTTGCATGGAGAGTGGGATACACCCCTCCACTTT.

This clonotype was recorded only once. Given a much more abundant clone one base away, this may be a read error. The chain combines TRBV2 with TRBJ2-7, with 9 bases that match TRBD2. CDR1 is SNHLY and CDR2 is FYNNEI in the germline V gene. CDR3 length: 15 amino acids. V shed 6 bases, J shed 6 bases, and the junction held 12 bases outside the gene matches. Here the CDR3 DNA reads TGTGCCAGCAGAGGAGGGGCGGGAGGGTCATGCGAGCAGTACTTC. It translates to CASRGGAGGSCEQYF.